The present T cell receptor beta chain was sequenced within a study of radiation and T cells in renal cell carcinoma. Study conclusions and caveats: Top tumor clonotypes rose in blood 2 weeks post-radiation, then contracted. Pretreatment tumor biopsies were lacking, so baseline clonotypes are unknown.

Time point noted: blood 2 weeks post-SBRT. Treatment denoted: 15 Gy SBRT to primary tumor, nephrectomy 4 weeks later. Blood was sampled at baseline, 2 weeks and 4 weeks after SBRT. A note on this clone: Its antigen is undetermined.

Clones were read by immunoSEQ multiplex PCR, and TCRdb kept only the in-frame ones, dropping some. Here the sample spans over 60,000 clones, 80% to 90% being singletons. From germline, CDR1 is SGHRS and CDR2 YFSETQ. V dropped 0 bases and J dropped 2 bases, with 8 bases sitting between them. This CDR3 is 14 amino acids long. This sequence joins TRBV5-1 and TRBJ2-5, with D possibly being TRBD1 (5 bases). This clonotype was obtained from a woman aged 45-65 years with renal cell carcinoma. Sequenced material: blood, taken from a patient whose treatment included radiotherapy and nephrectomy. The CDR3 here is CASSLGQLQETQYF. The CDR3 DNA is TGCGCCAGCAGCTTGGGACAGCTTCAAGAGACCCAGTACTTC. Drawing the rest from reference TRBV5-1 and TRBJ2-5, the complete variable domain is KAGVTQTPRYLIKTRGQQVTLSCSPISGHRSVSWYQQTPGQGLQFLFEYFSETQRNKGNFPGRFSGRQFSNSRSEMNVSTLELGDSALYLCASSLGQLQETQYFGPGTRLLVL.